The 22 T cell receptor beta chains in this list originate from one sample, sequenced in a study of T-cell reconstitution after alpha-beta-depleted transplantation in children. The library targeted TCRbeta and was prepared with unique molecular identifiers. Each CDR3 protein is one row after TCRdb ran MiXCR on the PCR reads. The profile shows about half a million distinct CDR3 sequences, approximately 12% of them singletons. The material was PBMCs from the stem cell graft donor, obtained from the stem cell graft. These receptor sequences come from a human donor who donated a stem cell graft to a child with combined immunodeficiency.

This clonotype was recorded a few times. The rearrangement joins TRBV24-1 to TRBJ2-1, with D uncertain. Germline V gene data show CDR1 as KGHDR and CDR2 as SFDVKD. CDR3 length: 16 residues. V lost 3 bases to trimming and J lost 0 bases, with 11 bases between them. CDR3 in amino acids: CATSDTTHSSYNEQFF. DNA for the CDR3: TGTGCCACCAGTGATACGACCCACAGCTCCTACAATGAGCAGTTCTTC.

This clonotype showed up many times. The V gene is TRBV2, the J gene TRBJ2-1; no firm D call. CDR3 size: 13 residues. The V gene's germline CDR1 is SNHLY and CDR2 FYNNEI. Trimming removed 1 base from V and 9 bases from J, with 10 bases in between. CDR3 region: CASSEDPHGEQFF. CDR3 DNA: TGTGCCAGCAGTGAAGACCCTCACGGTGAGCAGTTCTTC.

This clonotype was observed at least ten times. The chain carries TRBV20-1 and TRBJ2-1, with 8 nucleotides matching TRBD2. This CDR3 spans 12 amino acids. V lost 3 bases to trimming and J lost 9 bases; unmatched junction nucleotides: 4. Germline V gene lookup returns CDR1 DFQATT and CDR2 SNEGSKA (reference sequence). CDR3 in amino acids: CSASGRAFEQFF. The DNA of the CDR3 is TGCAGTGCTAGCGGGAGGGCCTTTGAGCAGTTCTTC.

The DNA of the CDR3 is TGTGCCATCAGTGATAGACAAGCGGACCAGTACTTC. Translating gives CAISDRQADQYF. The chain links TRBV10-3 to TRBJ2-5; perhaps TRBD2 as D (5 bases). Germline CDR1 reads ENHRY; CDR2 reads SYGVKD. Between the trimmed V and J ends, which lost 3 bases and 10 bases, there was a span of 12 bases. This CDR3 is 12 amino acids long.

This clonotype was counted between two and nine times. V and J are TRBV5-1 and TRBJ1-4; D may be TRBD1 (5 bases). The V end lost 5 bases, the J end lost 13 bases, and 21 bases lay between the germline ends. Germline V gene lookup returns CDR1 SGHRS and CDR2 YFSETQ. The CDR3 length is 14 residues. The CDR3 spells CASSEVLGGQGLFF. Written as DNA, the CDR3 is TGCGCCAGCAGTGAGGTCTTGGGAGGACAAGGACTGTTTTTT.

The rearrangement joins TRBV5-1 to TRBJ2-2; 9 bases fit TRBD1. This CDR3 is built from 15 residues. The V gene's germline CDR1 is SGHRS and CDR2 YFSETQ. V was pared by 5 bases and J by 6 bases, with 8 bases of the junction left unmatched. For the CDR3, the DNA is TGCGCCAGCAGGTGGGCCGGGACAGGGCCCGGGGAGCTGTTTTTT. It codes for CASRWAGTGPGELFF. The full variable domain, its missing parts supplied by reference TRBV5-1 and TRBJ2-2, is KAGVTQTPRYLIKTRGQQVTLSCSPISGHRSVSWYQQTPGQGLQFLFEYFSETQRNKGNFPGRFSGRQFSNSRSEMNVSTLELGDSALYLCASRWAGTGPGELFFGEGSRLTVL.

J is TRBJ1-6 and V is TRBV15, with D possibly TRBD1 on 5 matching bases. Trimming took 5 bases from V and 11 from J, leaving 16 bases between them. The CDR3 extends over 14 amino acids. Looked up from germline, CDR1 is LNHNV and CDR2 is YYDKDF (reference sequence). The CDR3 bases are TGTGCCACCAGCGGGCGTGGCGGGACGGCACCCCTCCACTTT. It translates to CATSGRGGTAPLHF.

This chain connects TRBV15 to TRBJ2-4; 7 nucleotides match TRBD1. CDR1 and CDR2 (germline): LNHNV, YYDKDF (reference sequence). Trimming took 0 bases from V and 6 from J; bases not matched to a gene: 2. CDR3 length: 14 amino acids. CDR3 region: CATSRERGPNIQYF. The DNA for the CDR3 is TGTGCCACCAGCAGAGAGAGGGGGCCAAACATTCAGTACTTC.

Many counts were recorded for this clonotype. This chain uses TRBV20-1 with TRBJ2-1; possible D gene TRBD2, 6 bases. V lost 3 bases and J lost 4, with 16 bases in between. The germline V gene has CDR1 DFQATT and CDR2 SNEGSKA (reference sequence). The CDR3 length is 15 residues. The CDR3 nucleotides are TGCAGTGCTAGGCGCGAAGAGCGGGTGTACAATGAGCAGTTCTTC. Translation: CSARREERVYNEQFF.

The gene calls are TRBV30 and TRBJ2-7, with TRBD1 identical over 9 bases. The germline V gene has CDR1 GTSNPN and CDR2 SVGIG (reference sequence). After removal of 3 bases from V and 0 bases from J, the junction contained 6 bases not matched to a gene. CDR3 length: 15 residues. This CDR3 is CAWRGGTGSSYEQYF. CDR3 DNA sequence: TGTGCCTGGAGGGGGGGGACAGGGAGCTCCTACGAGCAGTACTTC.

The chain combines TRBV6-2 or TRBV6-3 with TRBJ1-6, with 9 bases aligning to TRBD1. Germline V gene sequence: CDR1 MNHEY, CDR2 SVGEGT. The CDR3 has 15 amino acids. The J segment lost 9 bases and the V segment lost 0 bases, leaving 3 bases of the junction unmatched. For the CDR3, the DNA is TGTGCCAGCAGTTACTCGAGGACAGGGGTTTCACCCCTCCACTTT. This sequence encodes CASSYSRTGVSPLHF.

This clonotype was found many times. The V and J genes are TRBV7-2 and TRBJ2-3; D may be TRBD1 or TRBD2 (6 bases each). CDR3 length: 16 amino acids. Trimming removed 1 base at V and 4 bases at J, with 15 bases between. Germline-derived CDR1 and CDR2 are SGHTA and FQGNSA. The CDR3 region has the DNA TGTGCCAGCAGCTTAGGTCTAGGAAGGGGGGCAGATACGCAGTATTTT. It specifies CASSLGLGRGADTQYF.

This clonotype was seen at least ten times. The CDR3 reads CASSYGQGYGYTF. CDR3 bases: TGTGCCAGCAGTTACGGACAGGGATATGGCTACACCTTC. This sequence joins TRBV28 and TRBJ1-2; 8 nucleotides align to TRBD1. This CDR3 has 13 residues. V lost 4 bases and J lost 5; bases outside the gene matches: 3. The germline CDR1 and CDR2 sequences are MDHEN and SYDVKM.

This clonotype was detected ten times or more. The gene calls are TRBV5-6 and TRBJ2-5, with 7 nucleotides matching TRBD1. Per germline, CDR1 SGHDT and CDR2 YYEEEE. Trimming took 5 bases from V and 4 from J; bases not matched to a gene: 5. The CDR3 contains 13 residues. The CDR3 coding sequence is TGTGCCAGCAGAAGTAGGGGGCGAGAGACCCAGTACTTC. It translates to CASRSRGRETQYF.

This clonotype was observed a handful of times. The chain combines TRBV12-3 or TRBV12-4 with TRBJ2-1, with 10 positions matching TRBD2. This CDR3 comprises 17 residues. Unmatched junction bases numbered 10, after V lost 3 bases and J lost 5 bases. The CDR3 sequence: CASSLASGRGRHNEQFF. CDR3 bases: TGTGCCAGCAGTTTGGCTAGCGGGAGAGGACGTCACAATGAGCAGTTCTTC.

This clonotype came up a few times. The chain links TRBV6-5 to TRBJ2-2, with a possible D match to TRBD2 (6 bases). CDR3 length: 15 amino acids. The V gene lost 2 bases and the J gene lost 4 bases, with 11 bases spanning the gap. Germline CDR1 and CDR2: MNHEY and SVGAGI. The DNA of the CDR3 is TGTGCCAGCAGTTACGCCGGGAGTGGCACCGGGGAGCTGTTTTTT. Its translation is CASSYAGSGTGELFF.

This clonotype has more than one count but fewer than ten. This sequence joins TRBV4-3 and TRBJ2-7; 9 bases agree with TRBD2. Germline V lookup: CDR1 LGHNA, CDR2 YSLEER. V was clipped by 0 bases and J by 2 bases; unmatched bases: 8. This CDR3 has 17 amino acids. The CDR3 DNA follows: TGCGCCAGCAGCCAAGAAGGCGGCGGGAGGGAGACCTACGAGCAGTACTTC. Translation gives CASSQEGGGRETYEQYF.

This clonotype was seen a handful of times. The V gene is TRBV5-6, the J gene TRBJ2-6; 9 bases match TRBD2. Per germline, CDR1 SGHDT and CDR2 YYEEEE. This CDR3 is 17 amino acids long. The ends lost 0 bases at V and 6 bases at J; junction bases unmatched: 7. The CDR3 spells CASSLGGRANPANVLTF. The DNA for the CDR3 is TGTGCCAGCAGCTTGGGCGGGAGGGCCAATCCGGCCAACGTCCTGACTTTC.

This clonotype was counted at least ten times. J is TRBJ2-3 and V is TRBV7-9; a weak D match, TRBD2 (6 bases). From germline, CDR1 is SEHNR and CDR2 FQNEAQ (reference sequence). The V end lost 10 bases, the J end lost 8 bases, and 16 bases lay between the germline ends. The CDR3 sequence is 12 residues long. Here the CDR3 DNA reads TGTGCCACCCTAGCCGCTAGCGTTACGCAGTATTTT. Protein: CATLAASVTQYF.

The V gene is TRBV5-1, the J gene TRBJ2-7, with D maybe TRBD2 (5 bases). Germline CDR1 and CDR2: SGHRS and YFSETQ. V lost 0 bases, J lost 5 bases, and 9 bases lay in between. The CDR3 extends over 13 amino acids. CDR3 in amino acids: CASSLGGVDEQYF. As DNA, the CDR3 is TGCGCCAGCAGCTTGGGGGGAGTGGACGAGCAGTACTTC.

This clonotype was counted at least ten times. This chain connects TRBV12-3 or TRBV12-4 to TRBJ1-5; the match to TRBD1 covers 7 bases. The length of the CDR3 is 14 residues. V was clipped by 8 bases and J by 4 bases; unmatched bases: 8. CDR3 DNA sequence: TGTGCCAGCGGGAGACAGGGAGGGAATCAGCCCCAGCATTTT. Its translation: CASGRQGGNQPQHF.

This chain links TRBV24-1 with TRBJ1-1; 8 bases are shared with TRBD1. J lost 2 bases, V lost 7 bases, and 5 bases had no gene match. The CDR3 contains 14 residues. CDR1 and CDR2 from the germline V gene are KGHDR and SFDVKD. The CDR3 DNA follows: TGTGCCACCAGACGGACAGGGATTAACACTGAAGCTTTCTTT. Amino acid sequence: CATRRTGINTEAFF.